This T cell receptor (beta chain) was sequenced in a study of T-cell memory formation after mild COVID-19. Study-level information: TCR clusters were mostly confined to one donor each.

This CDR3 is 14 amino acids long. Trimming stripped 5 bases from V and 1 base from J, with 11 bases between. Germline V gene sequence: CDR1 SEHNR, CDR2 FQNEAQ (reference sequence). In the case of this clonotype: Its cognate antigen is unknown.

Broader study findings: Pre-infection memory carried some responding clones, suggesting that cross-reactive memory joined. A balance of CD4 and CD8 characterized clones contracting day 15 to 85, whereas later expanders leaned CD4+.

TCRdb re-derived calls from the 5' RACE reads in MiXCR, one entry per CDR3 protein. Among some 300,000 distinct CDR3 sequences, roughly 20% were seen once, and the ten largest hold around a fifth. The genes are TRBV7-9 and TRBJ1-2; D remains unclear. The receptor was isolated from a man aged 18-30 years who had mild COVID-19 (a few samples of this study predate the infection). Cell type and time point are not known. Sequencing used PBMCs or a T cell subset sorted from them (not recorded which). The CDR3 sequence is CASSPARGNYGYTF. In DNA form, the CDR3 reads TGTGCCAGCAGCCCAGCACGGGGTAACTATGGCTACACCTTC. Full variable domain (missing parts from reference TRBV7-9 and TRBJ1-2): DTGVSQNPRHKITKRGQNVTFRCDPISEHNRLYWYRQTLGQGPEFLTYFQNEAQLEKSRLLSDRFSAERPKGSFSTLEIQRTEQGDSAMYLCASSPARGNYGYTFGSGTRLTVV.